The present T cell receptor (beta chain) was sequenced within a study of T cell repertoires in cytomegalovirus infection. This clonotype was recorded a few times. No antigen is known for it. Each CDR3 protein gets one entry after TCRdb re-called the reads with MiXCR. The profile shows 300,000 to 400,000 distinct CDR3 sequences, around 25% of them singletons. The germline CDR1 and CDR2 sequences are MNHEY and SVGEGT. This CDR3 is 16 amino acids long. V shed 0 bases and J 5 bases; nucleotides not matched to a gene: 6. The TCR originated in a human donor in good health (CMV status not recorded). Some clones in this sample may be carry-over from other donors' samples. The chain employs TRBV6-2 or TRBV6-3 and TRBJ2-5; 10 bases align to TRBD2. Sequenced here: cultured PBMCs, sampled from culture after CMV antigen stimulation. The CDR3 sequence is CASSYSRLAGVETQYF. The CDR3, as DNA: TGTGCCAGCAGTTACTCGAGGCTAGCGGGAGTGGAGACCCAGTACTTC.